A selection of T cell receptor beta chains follows, all from one sample in a study of cytomegalovirus exposure and HLA in healthy donors. Here immunoSEQ multiplex PCR was the method, and the copy in TCRdb shows in-frame clones only, minus some. The table records under 50,000 clones, under 75% of them present only once. Sequenced material: PBMCs. All receptors come from a young man in good health and CMV-seronegative. Both conserved end residues are part of each CDR3. A D gene is named only where the DNA matches it firmly. A clone size is listed for some rows: how often the clone was seen (once, few, many), or a class if it is expanded.

v_gene	d_gene	j_gene	abundance	CDR3nt	CDR3aa
TRBV11-2	TRBD1	TRBJ1-2	-	TGTGCCAGCAGCCGAGGGGGCGCCTCAACGTACTATGGCTACACCTTC	CASSRGGASTYYGYTF
TRBV7-2	TRBD2	TRBJ2-7	-	TGTGCCAGCAGCTGGGGGGAGGGACTGCCCTACGAGCAGTACTTC	CASSWGEGLPYEQYF
TRBV7-9	-	TRBJ1-1	-	TGTGCCAGCAGACCCCCCCAGAGGATGAACACTGAAGCTTTCTTT	CASRPPQRMNTEAFF
TRBV4-2	TRBD1	TRBJ1-5	-	TGTGCCAGCAGCCAAGATGGACAGGGGGGAAATCAGCCCCAGCATTTT	CASSQDGQGGNQPQHF
TRBV7-8	-	TRBJ1-5	-	TGTGCCAGCAGCTTGAGACAAGGCAATCAGCCCCAGCATTTT	CASSLRQGNQPQHF
TRBV6-1	-	TRBJ1-5	-	TGTGCCAGCAGTTTGCCCTATAGCAATCAGCCCCAGCATTTT	CASSLPYSNQPQHF
TRBV5-1	TRBD1	TRBJ1-1	medium-sized	TGCGCCAGCAGCACACAGGGGGCGAACACTGAAGCTTTCTTT	CASSTQGANTEAFF
TRBV6-1	-	TRBJ2-4	-	TGTGCCAGCAGTGAAACAGTGGTCCCGTTGACCAAAAACATTCAGTACTTC	CASSETVVPLTKNIQYF
TRBV29-1	-	TRBJ2-5	-	TGCAGCCTTCCTAGGCCAGAGACCCAGTACTTC	CSLPRPETQYF
TRBV19	-	TRBJ1-1	few	TGTGCCAGTAGTATAGAGGAGGGTTGGAAAACTGAAGCTTTCTTT	CASSIEEGWKTEAFF
TRBV6-1	-	TRBJ2-7	-	TGTGCCAGCAGCGAAACCCCGGGGGTGTACATCGAGCAGTACTTC	CASSETPGVYIEQYF
TRBV6-6	-	TRBJ2-5	-	TGTGCCAGTGAAGCCAAAGAGACCCAGTACTTC	CASEAKETQYF
TRBV19	-	TRBJ2-7	-	TGTGCCAGTAGTGGGGACTTCTACGAGCAGTACTTC	CASSGDFYEQYF
TRBV9	-	TRBJ2-5	once	TGTGCCAGCAGCGTAAGATGGGGGGCGGGGGAAGAGACCCAGTACTTC	CASSVRWGAGEETQYF
TRBV29-1	TRBD2	TRBJ2-3	few	TGCAGCGTTGGGGGTAGGACTAGCGGGAGACACAGCACAGATACGCAGTATTTT	CSVGGRTSGRHSTDTQYF
TRBV7-9	TRBD1	TRBJ2-7	once	TGTGCCAGCAGCTCCCGGGACAGGGCTTCCTACGAGCAGTACTTC	CASSSRDRASYEQYF
TRBV5-1	-	TRBJ2-2	-	TGCGCCAGCAGCTTGATTAGCGGGAACACCGGGGAGCTGTTTTTT	CASSLISGNTGELFF
TRBV4-2	-	TRBJ2-7	-	TGTGCCAGCAGCCAAGAACTGCAGGGCGGCTACGAGCAGTACTTC	CASSQELQGGYEQYF
TRBV30	-	TRBJ1-3	-	TGTGCCTGGAGTGAGCTTACTGGAAACACCATATATTTT	CAWSELTGNTIYF
TRBV7-9	TRBD2	TRBJ2-7	-	TGTGCCAGCAGCTTCCCCGGCGGGAGCTACGAGCAGTACTTC	CASSFPGGSYEQYF
TRBV7-6	TRBD1	TRBJ1-1	-	TGTGCCAGCAGCTTCCAGACAGGGGAGTTCACTGAAGCTTTCTTT	CASSFQTGEFTEAFF
TRBV9	TRBD1	TRBJ1-5	-	TGTGCCAGCAGCGCAACAGGGGCCCAAAATCAGCCCCAGCATTTT	CASSATGAQNQPQHF
TRBV4-2	-	TRBJ1-6	-	TGTGCCAGCAGCCAAGCGCTACCTGTTCTATATAATTCACCCCTCCACTTT	CASSQALPVLYNSPLHF
TRBV2	TRBD1	TRBJ2-5	-	TGTGCCAGCAGTGAAACCGGGACAGGGGGGGCAGGAGAGACCCAGTACTTC	CASSETGTGGAGETQYF
TRBV7-9	-	TRBJ1-3	-	TGTGCCAGCAGCTTTGTTTCAGGGCCTTCTGGAAACACCATATATTTT	CASSFVSGPSGNTIYF
TRBV19	TRBD1	TRBJ1-5	-	TGTGCCAGTAGTACGGGGACAGGGTATCAGCCCCAGCATTTT	CASSTGTGYQPQHF
TRBV2	-	TRBJ2-7	few	TGTGCCAGCAGTAGACTAGACAATAGCTACGAGCAGTACTTC	CASSRLDNSYEQYF
TRBV5-4	-	TRBJ2-7	few	TGTGCCAGCAGCTTGGGGCAGAACTACGAGCAGTACTTC	CASSLGQNYEQYF
TRBV11-3	TRBD2	TRBJ2-5	-	TGTGCCAGCAGTCTTAGTAGCGGGACTGGAGAGACCCAGTACTTC	CASSLSSGTGETQYF
TRBV27	-	TRBJ2-5	-	TGTGCCAGCAGTTTATATTCAGGCCTTGAAGAGACCCAGTACTTC	CASSLYSGLEETQYF
TRBV6-1	-	TRBJ2-7	-	TGTGCCAGCAGGAAGACGACAGTCCCATCGGAGTACTTC	CASRKTTVPSEYF
TRBV4-1	-	TRBJ2-4	-	TGCGCCAGCAGCCAAGAAGCTAGCTTTCAAAACATTCAGTACTTC	CASSQEASFQNIQYF
TRBV6-1	TRBD2	TRBJ2-1	-	TGTGCCAGCAGTGAAGAGGTAGCGGGAGGGCTAGAGCAGTTCTTC	CASSEEVAGGLEQFF
TRBV29-1	-	TRBJ1-2	-	TGCAGCGCAACGCGGGGCGCAGGGTATGGCTACACCTTC	CSATRGAGYGYTF
TRBV2	-	TRBJ2-7	few	TGTGCCAGCAGTGTCATCCTGGGGGGCGAGCAGTACTTC	CASSVILGGEQYF
TRBV14	TRBD2	TRBJ2-1	-	TGTGCCAGCAGCCAACTTCTAGCGGGAGGGCTTTCCTACAATGAGCAGTTCTTC	CASSQLLAGGLSYNEQFF
TRBV9	-	TRBJ1-2	-	TGTGCCAGCAGCCCCGATGCAGGGAAGGACTATGGCTACACCTTC	CASSPDAGKDYGYTF
TRBV13	TRBD2	TRBJ2-1	-	TGTGCCAGCAGCCGAGAGGGACTAGCGGACAATGAGCAGTTCTTC	CASSREGLADNEQFF
TRBV18	-	TRBJ1-2	-	TGTGCCAGCTCACCACGAACGACAGAGCACTATGGCTACACCTTC	CASSPRTTEHYGYTF
TRBV18	-	TRBJ1-2	once	TGTGCCAGCTCACTTTCGACTCGCGATGGCTACACCTTC	CASSLSTRDGYTF
TRBV19	-	TRBJ2-7	-	TGTGCCAGTAGTACTCAACAGGGACGGACCCACGAGCAGTACTTC	CASSTQQGRTHEQYF
TRBV7-2	TRBD1	TRBJ1-1	-	TGTGCCAGCAGCTTCGGACAGGCAAACACTGAAGCTTTCTTT	CASSFGQANTEAFF
TRBV7-8	TRBD1	TRBJ1-1	-	TGTGCCAGCAGCTTAGTGGGACAGGGGCCCCAAGGAATTGAAGCTTTCTTT	CASSLVGQGPQGIEAFF
TRBV15	-	TRBJ1-1	-	TGTGCCACCAGCAGAGATTTTATTTTATGGAACACTGAAGCTTTCTTT	CATSRDFILWNTEAFF
TRBV2	-	TRBJ1-2	-	TGTGCCACCCTGGCAGGGAATGGCTACACCTTC	CATLAGNGYTF